The 12 T cell receptor beta chains in this list originate from one sample, sequenced in a study of T cells expressing NK-cell markers. One entry per CDR3 protein, without DNA, is what TCRdb gives after re-calling the 5' RACE reads. Seen in this sample are 300,000 to 450,000 distinct CDR3 sequences; the ten most common clones hold 5.2%. Input material: blood T cells: a sorted CD56 or NKG2C T cell subset, CD4+ or CD8+ T cells, or bulk PBMC T cells (not recorded which). These receptors came from a man aged 18-75 years in good health.

The chain employs TRBV5-6 and TRBJ1-5. This CDR3 region has 14 residues. CDR1 is SGHDT, CDR2 YYEEEE, per germline. Here the CDR3 reads CASSLRVDYQPQHF.

The V call is TRBV12-5, the J call TRBJ1-5; lacking DNA, the TRBD1 call made by TCRdb goes unchecked. The CDR3 covers 17 residues. From germline, CDR1 is LGHNT and CDR2 FRNRAP. The CDR3 sequence is CASGLPETGDRNQPQHF.

The chain uses TRBV18 and TRBJ2-5. The CDR3 is 15 residues long. Germline CDR1 reads KGHSH; CDR2 reads LQKENI. The CDR3 loop reads CASSPRRDKQETQYF.

The J gene is TRBJ2-7, the V gene TRBV7-6; TCRdb's D call, TRBD1, is unchecked because there is no DNA. CDR1 and CDR2 (germline): SGHVS, FNYEAQ. The CDR3 has 16 residues. CDR3 region: CASSLGVGTGAYEQYF.

The gene calls are TRBV7-3 and TRBJ2-1; lacking DNA, the TRBD1 call made by TCRdb goes unchecked. The CDR3 has 15 amino acids. Germline CDR1 reads SGHTA; CDR2 reads FQGTGA. CDR3 residues: CASSFDRAAHNEQFF.

The genes are TRBV28 and TRBJ1-1. Germline CDR1 reads MDHEN; CDR2 reads SYDVKM. The CDR3 runs 15 residues. CDR3 amino acids: CASGPSRGLNTEAFF. The full variable domain, with the rest looked up from reference TRBV28 and TRBJ1-1, is DVKVTQSSRYLVKRTGEKVFLECVQDMDHENMFWYRQDPGLGLRLIYFSYDVKMKEKGDIPEGYSVSREKKERFSLILESASTNQTSMYLCASGPSRGLNTEAFFGQGTRLTVV.

The chain recombines TRBV4-1 with TRBJ2-1; the D call from TCRdb, TRBD1, cannot be confirmed without DNA. CDR1 and CDR2 from the germline V gene are MGHRA and YSYEKL. This CDR3 is 16 amino acids long. CDR3 protein: CASSQDTGGNYNEQFF.

The rearrangement uses TRBV2 and TRBJ2-3; TCRdb proposes TRBD2, but this gene call is untestable without DNA. The CDR3 covers 17 residues. CDR1 is SNHLY, CDR2 FYNNEI, per germline. The CDR3 region is CASLLKASGGASDTQYF.

The rearrangement links TRBV6-1 to TRBJ1-1; TCRdb's D call of TRBD1 is untestable without DNA. The germline V gene encodes CDR1 MNHNS and CDR2 SASEGT. This CDR3 spans 17 amino acids. The CDR3 spells CASRPQGANNLNTEAFF.

This chain joins TRBV20-1 and TRBJ2-5; the TCRdb D gene call, TRBD1, has no DNA to confirm it. From germline, CDR1 is DFQATT and CDR2 SNEGSKA (reference sequence). The CDR3 sequence is 14 residues long. This CDR3 reads CSAPGRVSQETQYF.

V and J are TRBV9 and TRBJ1-3; TCRdb indicates TRBD1, and absent DNA this call remains unverified. The CDR3 spans 16 residues. Germline CDR1 reads SGDLS; CDR2 reads YYNGEE. The CDR3 protein is CASSVGIQGAGNTIYF.

The V and J genes are TRBV19 and TRBJ2-1; with no DNA, the TCRdb D assignment of TRBD1 cannot be verified. The CDR3 sequence is 16 residues long. CDR1 is LNHDA, CDR2 SQIVND, per germline (reference sequence). The CDR3 region is CASSFSGTGSEDEQFF.